These 24 T cell receptor beta chains were all obtained from the same sample, sequenced in a study of metastatic and nonmetastatic thyroid tumors. MiXCR was used by TCRdb to re-call the PCR reads. The sample carries 17,000 or so clones, about 29% recorded once. Thyroid surgery was preceded by no treatment in any patient. The sample consisted of tumor tissue. The receptors derive from a female donor with papillary thyroid cancer or a benign thyroid nodule (not recorded which). Some clones in this sample may be carry-over from other donors' samples.

This clone was recorded at least ten times. The chain employs TRBV20-1 and TRBJ2-5; perhaps TRBD1 as D (6 bases). CDR3 length: 13 residues. Germline V gene data show CDR1 as DFQATT and CDR2 as SNEGSKA (reference sequence). The V end lost 4 bases, the J end lost 5 bases, and 14 bases lay between the germline ends. This chain's CDR3 is CSAIYRDRETQYF. CDR3 DNA sequence: TGCAGTGCTATCTACAGGGATAGGGAGACCCAGTACTTC.

This clone came up many times. The chain uses TRBV20-1 and TRBJ2-1, with 9 positions matching TRBD2. J was trimmed by 1 base and V by 3 bases; bases with no gene match: 10. The CDR3 is 17 amino acids. Looked up from germline, CDR1 is DFQATT and CDR2 is SNEGSKA (reference sequence). The CDR3, as DNA: TGCAGTGCTAGTAGGCTAGCGGGACGAATATCCTACAATGAGCAGTTCTTC. Its translation: CSASRLAGRISYNEQFF.

The chain joins TRBV9 to TRBJ1-2; no clear D. With 1 base removed from V and 4 bases from J, the gap between germline ends came to 14 bases. Per germline, CDR1 SGDLS and CDR2 YYNGEE. The CDR3 is made up of 15 amino acids. The CDR3 sequence is CASSVRPGGVYGYTF. The CDR3 region has the DNA TGTGCCAGCAGCGTACGACCAGGAGGAGTCTATGGCTACACCTTC.

The rearrangement joins TRBV6-1 to TRBJ1-1; weak D call: TRBD1 (6 bases). Trimming pared 8 bases from V and 0 bases from J, leaving 16 bases between. There are 15 residues in the CDR3. Germline V lookup: CDR1 MNHNS, CDR2 SASEGT. The CDR3 sequence: CASWPQGDMNTEAFF. The CDR3 coding sequence is TGTGCCAGCTGGCCACAGGGAGACATGAACACTGAAGCTTTCTTT.

The genes are TRBV5-1 and TRBJ1-2; D may be TRBD1 (6 bases). V lost 7 bases and J 2 bases, leaving 6 bases between the germline ends. The CDR3 length is 11 residues. Per the germline V gene, CDR1 is SGHRS and CDR2 is YFSETQ. The CDR3 DNA follows: TGCGCCAGCGGGACAAACTATGGCTACACCTTC. This encodes CASGTNYGYTF.

On this clone: This sample also contains other DNA sequences that code for the same CDR3. The V gene is TRBV5-5, the J gene TRBJ2-5; possible D gene TRBD1, 6 bases. V was trimmed by 4 bases and J by 5 bases, leaving 15 bases between them. The CDR3 sequence is 14 residues long. In germline, CDR1 is SGHKS, CDR2 YYEKEE (reference sequence). This chain's CDR3 is CASSQPQGRETQYF. The CDR3 DNA reads TGTGCCAGCAGCCAGCCCCAGGGGCGGGAGACCCAGTACTTC.

This clone was observed a few times. One end of the junction does not line up with germline, which may come from a read error. The chain combines TRBV28 with TRBJ2-7; no firm D call. This CDR3 contains 12 residues. Germline-derived CDR1 and CDR2 are MDHEN and SYDVKM. The CDR3 is CASIPPAYDQYF. The CDR3 DNA follows: TGTGCCAGCATCCCCCCAGCGTACGATCAGTACTTC.

This clone was recorded only once. A junction end diverges from the germline sequence, so it may reflect a read error. The same CDR3 arises from other DNA sequences in this sample as well. The V call is TRBV20-1, the J call TRBJ1-2; D gene ambiguous. The CDR3 is made up of 12 amino acids. CDR1 and CDR2 from the germline V gene are DFQATT and SNEGSKA (reference sequence). CDR3 sequence: CSAREGIYGYTF. DNA for the CDR3: TGCAGTGCGAGAGAAGGGATATATGGCTACACCTTC.

This clone was seen a handful of times. The rearrangement links TRBV19 to TRBJ2-7; D is ambiguous. This CDR3 region has 10 residues. V was clipped by 7 bases and J by 4 bases, with 5 bases between them. The germline gives CDR1 LNHDA, CDR2 SQIVND (reference sequence). This CDR3 is CASKSYEQYF. The CDR3, as DNA: TGTGCCAGTAAATCGTACGAGCAGTACTTC.

This clone was counted only a few times. This may come from a read error, since a much larger clone is one base off. The chain uses TRBV3-1 and TRBJ2-7; maybe TRBD2 (6 bases). Germline V gene data show CDR1 as LGHDT and CDR2 as YNNKEL (reference sequence). CDR3 length: 15 amino acids. The CDR3 here is CAISQGRPGAYEQYF. In DNA, the CDR3 is TGTGCCATCAGCCAGGGACGGCCGGGGGCCTACGAGCAGTACTTC.

This clone appeared a few times. The chain couples TRBV7-9 to TRBJ2-7, with unresolved D. The V gene lost 6 bases and the J gene lost 3 bases, with 15 bases spanning the gap. This CDR3 has 14 amino acids. CDR1 and CDR2 from the germline V gene are SEHNR and FQNEAQ (reference sequence). In nucleotides, the CDR3 is TGTGCCAGCAGTCCTCGCTCGTCTGACTACGAGCAGTACTTC. Translated: CASSPRSSDYEQYF.

Only a few counts were recorded for this clone. The chain combines TRBV6-1 with TRBJ1-1, with a tentative D call TRBD1 (5 bases). The V and J ends lost 6 bases and 5 bases respectively, with 22 bases between them. The CDR3 length is 16 residues. CDR1 MNHNS and CDR2 SASEGT come from the germline V gene. The CDR3 sequence is CASSPLAQGGSTEAFF. The DNA for the CDR3 is TGTGCCAGCAGCCCCCTCGCGCAGGGAGGGAGTACTGAAGCTTTCTTT.

The CDR3 is CASSPSRSNEQFF. The CDR3 DNA reads as TGTGCCAGCAGCCCGTCCCGATCGAATGAGCAGTTCTTC. The chain couples TRBV7-3 to TRBJ2-1; D remains ambiguous. CDR1 and CDR2 from the germline V gene are SGHTA and FQGTGA. The CDR3 runs to 13 residues. V shed 5 bases and J shed 7 bases, with 12 bases lying between them.

The chain employs TRBV5-1 and TRBJ2-7; D call uncertain. The CDR3 is made up of 13 amino acids. V lost 10 bases to trimming and J lost 3 bases, with 17 bases between them. Looked up from germline, CDR1 is SGHRS and CDR2 is YFSETQ. CDR3 amino acids: CAGSFSYSYEQYF. DNA for the CDR3: TGCGCCGGTAGCTTCTCCTACAGCTACGAGCAGTACTTC.

Sample share makes this clone medium-sized. This chain links TRBV12-3 or TRBV12-4 with TRBJ2-7; a possible D gene is TRBD1 (6 bases). This CDR3 is 14 amino acids long. Trimming left V 5 bases short and J 4 bases short, with 15 bases between. CDR3 DNA sequence: TGTGCCAGCAGTACCTCGTATGACAGGTACGAGCAGTACTTC. Its translation is CASSTSYDRYEQYF.

CDR3 protein: CASSYTGGSSYEQYF. The CDR3 DNA sequence: TGTGCCAGCAGCTATACGGGGGGCAGCTCCTACGAGCAGTACTTC. The chain combines TRBV7-2 with TRBJ2-7, with D possibly being TRBD2 (7 bases). The CDR3 runs 15 residues. Trimming removed 4 bases at V and 0 bases at J, with 13 bases between. In germline, CDR1 is SGHTA, CDR2 FQGNSA.

The V and J genes are TRBV18 and TRBJ1-3, with D unclear. CDR1 is KGHSH and CDR2 is LQKENI in the germline V gene. The CDR3 sequence is 13 residues long. V was cut by 4 bases and J by 6 bases, with 10 bases left in between. CDR3 nucleotide sequence: TGTGCCAGCTCACAAGGGAGTGTAAACACCATATATTTT. Its protein product is CASSQGSVNTIYF.

Many counts were recorded for this clone. The chain uses TRBV20-1 and TRBJ2-5; D gene ambiguous. V was cut by 0 bases and J by 5 bases, with 13 bases left in between. Germline CDR1 DFQATT, CDR2 SNEGSKA (reference sequence). CDR3 length equals 14 residues. This chain's CDR3 is CSARDHRVGETQYF. CDR3 sequence (DNA): TGCAGTGCTAGAGATCATAGGGTTGGGGAGACCCAGTACTTC.

This clone occurred a few times. CDR3 residues: CASSLSSTRSAGGYEQYF. The CDR3 region has the DNA TGCGCCAGCAGCTTGTCCTCAACCCGCAGTGCGGGAGGCTACGAGCAGTACTTC. The chain joins TRBV5-1 to TRBJ2-7, with TRBD2 matching over 8 bases. The CDR3 loop spans 18 amino acids. Losses at the gene ends were 1 base for V and 3 bases for J; bases not matched to a gene: 15. Germline values: CDR1 SGHRS, CDR2 YFSETQ.

This clone was observed a few times. The chain has TRBV29-1 and TRBJ1-1; 10 bases match TRBD1. The V segment lost 6 bases and the J segment 0 bases; nucleotides outside the gene matches: 4. CDR1 is SQVTM, CDR2 ANQGSEA, per germline. The CDR3 consists of 14 residues. CDR3 sequence (DNA): TGCAGCGTCGGGACAGGGGAGGTGAACACTGAAGCTTTCTTT. Encoded protein: CSVGTGEVNTEAFF.

This sequence joins TRBV15 and TRBJ2-1; 7 bases match TRBD2. Per the germline V gene, CDR1 is LNHNV and CDR2 is YYDKDF (reference sequence). The CDR3 is 15 amino acids. The junction had 7 bases not matched to a gene; V was cut back by 0 bases and J by 8 bases. The CDR3 reads CATSREPAGRYEQFF. Written as DNA, the CDR3 is TGTGCCACCAGCAGAGAGCCAGCGGGAAGGTATGAGCAGTTCTTC.

The chain uses TRBV7-2 and TRBJ1-1; tentative D call: TRBD1 (5 bases). V was trimmed by 8 bases and J by 11 bases, leaving 18 bases between them. This CDR3 is 12 amino acids long. Germline V CDR1 and CDR2: SGHTA, FQGNSA. The CDR3 DNA sequence: TGTGCCAGCGTCTGGGGGGGGAGTCACGCTTTCTTT. It yields the protein CASVWGGSHAFF.

This chain links TRBV4-3 with TRBJ2-3, with D perhaps being TRBD1 or TRBD2 (5 bases each). CDR1 is LGHNA, CDR2 YSLEER, per germline. The CDR3 sequence is 17 residues long. The V end was cut by 1 base, the J end by 0 bases, with 14 bases between. The CDR3 here is CASSQAGTHSSTDTQYF. DNA for the CDR3: TGCGCCAGCAGCCAAGCTGGGACGCATTCTAGCACAGATACGCAGTATTTT.

Ten or more counts support this clone. Distinct nucleotide sequences in the sample also encode this CDR3. CDR3 DNA: TGCAGTGCTGGACAGGGACAAGCCAAAAACATTCAGTACTTC. Translating it yields CSAGQGQAKNIQYF. This chain joins TRBV20-1 and TRBJ2-4, with 8 bases identical to TRBD1. The CDR3 runs to 14 residues. Losses at the gene ends were 5 bases for V and 0 bases for J; bases not matched to a gene: 3. Germline V gene sequence: CDR1 DFQATT, CDR2 SNEGSKA (reference sequence).